Listed below are T cell receptor beta chains from one sample, sequenced in a study of blood T cell repertoires in COVID-19. The method was immunoSEQ multiplex PCR; TCRdb's version includes in-frame clones alone and lacks a portion of them. The sample records about 83,000 clones, 86% being singletons. Input material: peripheral blood. The receptors stem from a man aged 45-65 years with active COVID-19. Both conserved end residues are part of each CDR3. Each record gives: D gene, J gene, clone size, V gene, CDR3 protein, CDR3 DNA. D genes are given only for firm matches. The size entry is marked missing in some rows and otherwise reads once, few, many or a size class.

d_call: TRBD2; j_call: TRBJ2-7; clone_size: .; v_call: TRBV27; cdr3_aa: CASSLDPGTSTYEQYF; cdr3_nt: TGTGCCAGCAGTTTAGATCCCGGGACTAGTACCTACGAGCAGTACTTC
d_call: .; j_call: TRBJ1-1; clone_size: .; v_call: TRBV4-2; cdr3_aa: CASSHSRRGREEAFF; cdr3_nt: TGTGCCAGCAGCCATTCGAGACGGGGGCGGGAGGAAGCTTTCTTT
d_call: TRBD1; j_call: TRBJ2-1; clone_size: .; v_call: TRBV7-9; cdr3_aa: CASSYSMTGTAYNEQFF; cdr3_nt: TGTGCCAGCAGCTATTCGATGACCGGGACAGCATACAATGAGCAGTTCTTC
d_call: .; j_call: TRBJ2-3; clone_size: .; v_call: TRBV11-1; cdr3_aa: CASSFQDTQYF; cdr3_nt: TGTGCCAGCAGCTTCCAAGATACGCAGTATTTT
d_call: .; j_call: TRBJ1-1; clone_size: .; v_call: TRBV11-1; cdr3_aa: CASSLSGLVGTEAFF; cdr3_nt: TGTGCCAGCAGCTTATCAGGACTAGTTGGCACTGAAGCTTTCTTT
d_call: .; j_call: TRBJ1-1; clone_size: .; v_call: TRBV5-5; cdr3_aa: CASSLSQVNTEAFF; cdr3_nt: TGTGCCAGCAGCTTGTCCCAGGTGAACACTGAAGCTTTCTTT
d_call: TRBD2; j_call: TRBJ2-7; clone_size: .; v_call: TRBV7-3; cdr3_aa: CASSLMLLAGSYEQYF; cdr3_nt: TGTGCCAGCAGCTTAATGTTGCTAGCGGGGTCCTACGAGCAGTACTTC
d_call: TRBD2; j_call: TRBJ2-5; clone_size: .; v_call: TRBV5-1; cdr3_aa: CASSSGLAGDSYQETQYF; cdr3_nt: TGCGCCAGCAGCTCCGGACTAGCGGGAGATTCGTACCAAGAGACCCAGTACTTC
d_call: TRBD2; j_call: TRBJ2-7; clone_size: .; v_call: TRBV5-8; cdr3_aa: CASSLHGGFGYEQYF; cdr3_nt: TGTGCCAGCAGCTTACACGGGGGGTTTGGCTACGAGCAGTACTTC
d_call: .; j_call: TRBJ2-2; clone_size: .; v_call: TRBV11-3; cdr3_aa: CASSLSQGTAGELFF; cdr3_nt: TGTGCCAGCAGCTTATCCCAGGGGACGGCCGGGGAGCTGTTTTTT
d_call: .; j_call: TRBJ2-1; clone_size: .; v_call: TRBV6-2/TRBV6-3; cdr3_aa: CASSYGLAKFF; cdr3_nt: TGTGCCAGCAGTTACGGGCTCGCGAAGTTCTTC
d_call: TRBD2; j_call: TRBJ2-7; clone_size: few; v_call: TRBV7-2; cdr3_aa: CASGGGPGLAVYEQYF; cdr3_nt: TGTGCCAGCGGGGGGGGGCCGGGACTAGCGGTGTACGAGCAGTACTTC
d_call: .; j_call: TRBJ2-7; clone_size: .; v_call: TRBV7-8; cdr3_aa: CASSLGVGGYEQYF; cdr3_nt: TGTGCCAGCAGCTTAGGGGTGGGGGGCTACGAGCAGTACTTC
d_call: .; j_call: TRBJ2-1; clone_size: .; v_call: TRBV2; cdr3_aa: CASRVEREAQFF; cdr3_nt: TGTGCCAGCAGAGTTGAACGCGAGGCCCAGTTCTTC
d_call: TRBD1; j_call: TRBJ1-6; clone_size: .; v_call: TRBV27; cdr3_aa: CASSPTSGQGYNSPLHF; cdr3_nt: TGTGCCAGCAGTCCAACCTCGGGACAGGGGTATAATTCACCCCTCCACTTT
d_call: TRBD2; j_call: TRBJ2-5; clone_size: .; v_call: TRBV18; cdr3_aa: CASSPPTAGLKETQYF; cdr3_nt: TGTGCCAGCTCACCACCGACAGCGGGACTTAAAGAGACCCAGTACTTC
d_call: TRBD1; j_call: TRBJ2-6; clone_size: once; v_call: TRBV5-4; cdr3_aa: CASSDRGQFSGANVLTF; cdr3_nt: TGTGCCAGCAGCGACAGGGGGCAATTTTCTGGGGCCAACGTCCTGACTTTC
d_call: .; j_call: TRBJ2-5; clone_size: .; v_call: TRBV12-3/TRBV12-4; cdr3_aa: CASRGLKKETQYF; cdr3_nt: TGTGCCAGCAGAGGACTGAAGAAAGAGACCCAGTACTTC
d_call: .; j_call: TRBJ1-2; clone_size: .; v_call: TRBV21-1; cdr3_aa: CASVHQGAGYGYTF; cdr3_nt: TGTGCCAGCGTTCACCAGGGCGCAGGCTATGGCTACACCTTC
d_call: TRBD1; j_call: TRBJ2-1; clone_size: .; v_call: TRBV6-5; cdr3_aa: CASSRQGRWRDEQFF; cdr3_nt: TGTGCCAGCAGTAGACAGGGTCGGTGGCGAGATGAGCAGTTCTTC
d_call: .; j_call: TRBJ2-7; clone_size: .; v_call: TRBV5-1; cdr3_aa: CASSFRGGKVYEQYF; cdr3_nt: TGCGCCAGCAGCTTCAGGGGAGGGAAGGTCTACGAGCAGTACTTC
d_call: .; j_call: TRBJ2-2; clone_size: .; v_call: TRBV3-1/TRBV3-2; cdr3_aa: CASSQTGSNTGELFF; cdr3_nt: TGTGCCAGCAGCCAAACAGGTAGCAACACCGGGGAGCTGTTTTTT
d_call: .; j_call: TRBJ2-1; clone_size: .; v_call: TRBV21-1; cdr3_aa: CASSKRLAGGVCNEQFF; cdr3_nt: TGTGCCAGCAGCAAAAGACTAGCGGGGGGGGTTTGCAATGAGCAGTTCTTC
d_call: .; j_call: TRBJ2-7; clone_size: once; v_call: TRBV9; cdr3_aa: CASSESPGTGYEQYF; cdr3_nt: TGTGCCAGCAGTGAGTCTCCCGGGACTGGTTACGAGCAGTACTTC
d_call: .; j_call: TRBJ2-1; clone_size: .; v_call: TRBV4-1; cdr3_aa: CASSSPTADRYNEQFF; cdr3_nt: TGCGCCAGCAGCTCCCCAACGGCGGACAGATACAATGAGCAGTTCTTC
d_call: .; j_call: TRBJ2-2; clone_size: .; v_call: TRBV30; cdr3_aa: CAWSRQNTGELFF; cdr3_nt: TGTGCCTGGAGCAGACAGAACACCGGGGAGCTGTTTTTT
d_call: .; j_call: TRBJ2-3; clone_size: .; v_call: TRBV27; cdr3_aa: CASSPRDSSTDTQYF; cdr3_nt: TGTGCCAGCAGTCCACGGGACTCTAGCACAGATACGCAGTATTTT
d_call: .; j_call: TRBJ2-3; clone_size: .; v_call: TRBV11-2; cdr3_aa: CASRREELSTDTQYF; cdr3_nt: TGTGCCAGCAGACGAGAAGAATTGAGCACAGATACGCAGTATTTT
d_call: TRBD1; j_call: TRBJ1-1; clone_size: .; v_call: TRBV7-3; cdr3_aa: CASRQGHGTEAFF; cdr3_nt: TGTGCCAGCCGACAGGGGCACGGCACTGAAGCTTTCTTT
d_call: TRBD2; j_call: TRBJ2-1; clone_size: .; v_call: TRBV5-1; cdr3_aa: CASSLTSGSSYNEQFF; cdr3_nt: TGCGCCAGCAGCTTGACTAGCGGGAGCTCCTACAATGAGCAGTTCTTC
d_call: TRBD2; j_call: TRBJ2-2; clone_size: .; v_call: TRBV19; cdr3_aa: CASSIRLLAGGPTGELFF; cdr3_nt: TGTGCCAGTAGTATTCGTTTACTAGCGGGGGGGCCGACCGGGGAGCTGTTTTTT
d_call: .; j_call: TRBJ1-2; clone_size: .; v_call: TRBV28; cdr3_aa: CASSLGARGYTF; cdr3_nt: TGTGCCAGCAGCCTGGGGGCGCGGGGCTACACCTTC
d_call: TRBD2; j_call: TRBJ2-5; clone_size: .; v_call: TRBV5-1; cdr3_aa: CASSFMSGGQETQYF; cdr3_nt: TGCGCCAGCAGCTTCATGTCGGGGGGCCAAGAGACCCAGTACTTC
d_call: TRBD2; j_call: TRBJ2-3; clone_size: .; v_call: TRBV7-2; cdr3_aa: CASSLGGRASRGLYTQYF; cdr3_nt: TGTGCCAGCAGCTTAGGCGGGAGGGCTAGCAGGGGCCTGTATACGCAGTATTTT
d_call: TRBD1; j_call: TRBJ1-4; clone_size: few; v_call: TRBV27; cdr3_aa: CASTDRGPNEKLFF; cdr3_nt: TGTGCCAGCACCGACAGGGGGCCTAATGAAAAACTGTTTTTT
d_call: .; j_call: TRBJ1-5; clone_size: .; v_call: TRBV28; cdr3_aa: CATQQIYSNQPQHF; cdr3_nt: TGTGCCACCCAACAAATTTATAGCAATCAGCCCCAGCATTTT
d_call: TRBD2; j_call: TRBJ2-7; clone_size: .; v_call: TRBV10-3; cdr3_aa: CATRDGTSLNYEQYF; cdr3_nt: TGTGCCACCCGGGACGGGACTAGTCTTAACTACGAGCAGTACTTC
d_call: TRBD2; j_call: TRBJ2-7; clone_size: .; v_call: TRBV4-2; cdr3_aa: CASSPTTGGYEQYF; cdr3_nt: TGTGCCAGCAGCCCAACAACGGGGGGCTACGAGCAGTACTTC
d_call: .; j_call: TRBJ2-1; clone_size: .; v_call: TRBV9; cdr3_aa: CASSVGDASYNEQFF; cdr3_nt: TGTGCCAGCAGCGTAGGAGATGCTTCCTACAATGAGCAGTTCTTC
d_call: TRBD2; j_call: TRBJ2-3; clone_size: .; v_call: TRBV9; cdr3_aa: CASSFHPGGLAGEDVDTQYF; cdr3_nt: TGTGCCAGCAGCTTCCACCCCGGAGGACTAGCGGGGGAAGATGTAGATACGCAGTATTTT
d_call: TRBD2; j_call: TRBJ2-1; clone_size: .; v_call: TRBV7-7; cdr3_aa: CASSPELADNEQFF; cdr3_nt: TGTGCCAGCAGCCCCGAGCTAGCGGACAATGAGCAGTTCTTC
d_call: .; j_call: TRBJ2-7; clone_size: .; v_call: TRBV6-2/TRBV6-3; cdr3_aa: CASSYGWAGLNGDEQYF; cdr3_nt: TGTGCCAGCAGTTACGGTTGGGCAGGTCTTAACGGCGACGAGCAGTACTTC
d_call: .; j_call: TRBJ1-2; clone_size: .; v_call: TRBV27; cdr3_aa: CGEVNYGYTF; cdr3_nt: TGTGGGGAGGTTAACTATGGCTACACCTTC
d_call: .; j_call: TRBJ1-4; clone_size: .; v_call: TRBV28; cdr3_aa: CASSFSAGNEKLFF; cdr3_nt: TGTGCCAGCAGTTTTAGTGCGGGTAATGAAAAACTGTTTTTT
d_call: TRBD1; j_call: TRBJ1-4; clone_size: .; v_call: TRBV9; cdr3_aa: CASSGRDRHEKLFF; cdr3_nt: TGTGCCAGCAGCGGCCGGGACAGGCATGAAAAACTGTTTTTT
d_call: .; j_call: TRBJ2-7; clone_size: .; v_call: TRBV27; cdr3_aa: CASSLDSSLYEQYF; cdr3_nt: TGTGCCAGCAGCCTGGACTCATCCCTATACGAGCAGTACTTC
d_call: .; j_call: TRBJ2-1; clone_size: .; v_call: TRBV4-1; cdr3_aa: CASSQGQVRPNAYNEQFF; cdr3_nt: TGCGCCAGCAGCCAAGGACAGGTTCGGCCCAACGCCTACAATGAGCAGTTCTTC
d_call: .; j_call: TRBJ2-6; clone_size: .; v_call: TRBV15; cdr3_aa: CATSRDGPPNSGANVLTF; cdr3_nt: TGTGCCACCAGCAGAGATGGGCCACCGAACTCTGGGGCCAACGTCCTGACTTTC
d_call: TRBD2; j_call: TRBJ2-1; clone_size: .; v_call: TRBV19; cdr3_aa: CASSIEASGRYNEQFF; cdr3_nt: TGTGCCAGTAGTATAGAGGCTAGCGGGAGATACAATGAGCAGTTCTTC
d_call: TRBD1; j_call: TRBJ1-2; clone_size: .; v_call: TRBV7-2; cdr3_aa: CASSLAGQAYGYTF; cdr3_nt: TGTGCCAGCAGCTTAGCGGGACAGGCTTATGGCTACACCTTC
d_call: .; j_call: TRBJ2-6; clone_size: .; v_call: TRBV2; cdr3_aa: CASSEGLTSGANVLTF; cdr3_nt: TGTGCCAGCAGTGAGGGACTGACCTCTGGGGCCAACGTCCTGACTTTC
d_call: TRBD2; j_call: TRBJ2-3; clone_size: .; v_call: TRBV5-1; cdr3_aa: CASSTSGGPTDTQYF; cdr3_nt: TGCGCCAGCAGCACTAGCGGGGGGCCCACAGATACGCAGTATTTT
d_call: .; j_call: TRBJ2-7; clone_size: .; v_call: TRBV29-1; cdr3_aa: CSVRLNYEQYF; cdr3_nt: TGCAGCGTACGACTGAACTACGAGCAGTACTTC
d_call: TRBD1; j_call: TRBJ1-1; clone_size: .; v_call: TRBV24-1; cdr3_aa: CATSDFGTKGTGNTEAFF; cdr3_nt: TGTGCCACCAGTGATTTCGGGACTAAAGGGACAGGGAACACTGAAGCTTTCTTT
d_call: .; j_call: TRBJ2-7; clone_size: .; v_call: TRBV7-8; cdr3_aa: CASSLAGGNGYEQYF; cdr3_nt: TGTGCCAGCAGCTTGGCGGGCGGGAACGGGTACGAGCAGTACTTC
d_call: TRBD1; j_call: TRBJ1-2; clone_size: .; v_call: TRBV19; cdr3_aa: CASSLQQGTANYGYTF; cdr3_nt: TGTGCCAGTAGTCTTCAACAGGGGACGGCTAACTATGGCTACACCTTC
d_call: .; j_call: TRBJ2-3; clone_size: once; v_call: TRBV5-1; cdr3_aa: CASSLNSITDTQYF; cdr3_nt: TGCGCCAGCAGCTTGAACTCAATCACAGATACGCAGTATTTT
d_call: .; j_call: TRBJ2-6; clone_size: .; v_call: TRBV2; cdr3_aa: CASRWMLGGASSGANVLTF; cdr3_nt: TGTGCCAGCAGGTGGATGTTGGGGGGGGCGAGCTCTGGGGCCAACGTCCTGACTTTC